A single sample gave rise to the 10 T cell receptor beta chains below, sequenced in a study of blood T cells in healthy people across ages. Using a J-beta primer mix together with a sample-barcoded 5' primer, a second PCR was run for about 6 to 12 cycles. TCRdb reprocessed the 5' RACE reads via MiXCR and lists one record per CDR3 protein. The repertoire includes about 580,000 distinct CDR3 sequences, about 45% of them detected once, and roughly 24% sits in the top ten. Sequenced input: blood. All receptors come from a man aged 80 or over in good health.

The rearrangement uses TRBV24-1 and TRBJ2-3; weak D call: TRBD2 (6 bases). The CDR3 is 16 residues long. V gave up 6 bases and J gave up 1 base, with 16 bases separating them. CDR1 is KGHDR and CDR2 is SFDVKD in the germline V gene. The CDR3 coding sequence is TGTGCCACCAGTCCTCATGTAGCGGCCCGCACAGATACGCAGTATTTT. The encoded protein is CATSPHVAARTDTQYF.

This clonotype was observed at least ten times. The J gene is TRBJ2-3, the V gene TRBV12-3 or TRBV12-4; either TRBD1 or TRBD2 may fit D (5 bases each). The CDR3 length is 15 residues. Trimming pared 4 bases from V and 10 bases from J, leaving 21 bases between. The CDR3 region is CASSSSGTDTGAQYF. The CDR3 bases are TGTGCCAGCAGTTCCTCCGGGACCGACACCGGGGCGCAGTATTTT.

The genes are TRBV4-3 and TRBJ2-4; 7 bases align to TRBD1. This CDR3 is 13 amino acids long. Per germline, CDR1 LGHNA and CDR2 YSLEER. V shed 0 bases and J 15 bases; nucleotides not matched to a gene: 8. The CDR3 sequence is CASSQDRSTGPYF. The CDR3 nucleotides are TGCGCCAGCAGCCAAGATAGGTCGACAGGGCCGTACTTC.

The genes are TRBV7-2 and TRBJ1-1; no firm D call. Trimming took off 0 bases at V and 1 base at J, with 6 bases between the two ends. The CDR3 runs 14 residues. Germline assignment: CDR1 SGHTA and CDR2 FQGNSA. CDR3: CASSLARQNTEAFF. In nucleotides, the CDR3 is TGTGCCAGCAGCTTAGCCCGGCAGAACACTGAAGCTTTCTTT.

CDR3 nucleotides: TGCAGTGCTAGATCGGGGCAGCCGAGTGGGGGCTACACCTTC. Translating it yields CSARSGQPSGGYTF. The chain joins TRBV20-1 to TRBJ1-2, with a weak D call TRBD1 (5 bases). Per germline, CDR1 DFQATT and CDR2 SNEGSKA (reference sequence). This CDR3 has 14 amino acids. Trimming cost V 2 bases and J 8 bases, with 18 bases left between them.

This clonotype was counted between two and nine times. The chain has TRBV3-1 and TRBJ1-5, with 7 bases fitting TRBD1. Germline-derived CDR1 and CDR2 are LGHDT and YNNKEL (reference sequence). The CDR3 consists of 16 residues. V lost 3 bases to trimming and J lost 4 bases; unmatched junction nucleotides: 9. The CDR3 spells CASSHGHRQGNQPQHF. CDR3 bases: TGTGCCAGCAGCCATGGACACCGACAGGGTAATCAGCCCCAGCATTTT.

The gene calls are TRBV3-1 and TRBJ2-3, with D perhaps TRBD2 (6 bases). Germline V gene lookup returns CDR1 LGHDT and CDR2 YNNKEL (reference sequence). The CDR3 is made up of 16 amino acids. V dropped 5 bases and J dropped 6 bases, with 21 bases sitting between them. The CDR3 sequence: CASSLAGTGNPDTQYF. Written as DNA, the CDR3 is TGTGCCAGCAGCTTGGCCGGGACTGGCAACCCGGATACGCAGTATTTT.

This clonotype was seen more than once but under ten times. A much larger clonotype is one base distant, so this may be a read error. The chain recombines TRBV6-5 with TRBJ2-5; D gene ambiguous. The V gene's germline CDR1 is MNHEY and CDR2 SVGAGI. The length of the CDR3 is 13 residues. The V end was cut by 0 bases, the J end by 11 bases, with 13 bases between. As DNA, the CDR3 is TGTGCCAGCAGTTACTCTAGACGCAATGAGCAGTACTTC. It translates to CASSYSRRNEQYF.

The chain couples TRBV20-1 to TRBJ1-4; D gene ambiguous. Trimming removed 4 bases at V and 1 base at J, with 10 bases between. The CDR3 is made up of 14 amino acids. Per germline, CDR1 DFQATT and CDR2 SNEGSKA (reference sequence). CDR3 DNA sequence: TGCAGTGCTACGCCGACTGTAACTAATGAAAAACTGTTTTTT. Translated: CSATPTVTNEKLFF.

This chain connects TRBV20-1 to TRBJ1-5; 8 nucleotides line up with TRBD1. The CDR3 has 14 amino acids. From germline, CDR1 is DFQATT and CDR2 SNEGSKA (reference sequence). V lost 5 bases to trimming and J lost 2 bases; unmatched junction nucleotides: 5. CDR3 sequence (DNA): TGCAGTGCTCGCAGGGGGCCAGGCAATCAGCCCCAGCATTTT. Encoded protein: CSARRGPGNQPQHF.